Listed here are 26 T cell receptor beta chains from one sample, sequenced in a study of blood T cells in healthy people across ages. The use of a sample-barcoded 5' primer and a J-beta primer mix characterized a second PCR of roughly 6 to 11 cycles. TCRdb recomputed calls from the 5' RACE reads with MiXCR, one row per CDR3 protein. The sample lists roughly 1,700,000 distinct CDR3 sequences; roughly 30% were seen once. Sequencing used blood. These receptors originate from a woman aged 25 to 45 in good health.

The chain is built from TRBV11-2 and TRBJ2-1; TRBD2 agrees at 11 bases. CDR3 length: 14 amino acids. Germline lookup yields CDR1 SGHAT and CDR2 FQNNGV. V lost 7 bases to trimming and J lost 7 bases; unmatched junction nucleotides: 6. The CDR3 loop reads CASTETSGTNEQFF. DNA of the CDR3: TGTGCCAGCACCGAGACTAGCGGGACGAATGAGCAGTTCTTC.

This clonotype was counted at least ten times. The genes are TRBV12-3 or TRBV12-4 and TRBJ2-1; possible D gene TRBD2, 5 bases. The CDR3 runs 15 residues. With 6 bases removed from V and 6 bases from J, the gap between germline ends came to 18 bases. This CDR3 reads CASSDRVRRANEQFF. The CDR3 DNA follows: TGTGCCAGCAGCGACCGGGTTAGGCGGGCCAATGAGCAGTTCTTC.

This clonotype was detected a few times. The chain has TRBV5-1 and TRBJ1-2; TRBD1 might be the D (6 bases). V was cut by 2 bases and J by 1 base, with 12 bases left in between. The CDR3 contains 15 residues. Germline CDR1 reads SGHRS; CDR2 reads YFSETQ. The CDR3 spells CASSFSGEVNYGYTF. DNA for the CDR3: TGCGCCAGCAGCTTTTCAGGGGAGGTTAACTATGGCTACACCTTC. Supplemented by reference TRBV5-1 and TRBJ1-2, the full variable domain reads KAGVTQTPRYLIKTRGQQVTLSCSPISGHRSVSWYQQTPGQGLQFLFEYFSETQRNKGNFPGRFSGRQFSNSRSEMNVSTLELGDSALYLCASSFSGEVNYGYTFGSGTRLTVV.

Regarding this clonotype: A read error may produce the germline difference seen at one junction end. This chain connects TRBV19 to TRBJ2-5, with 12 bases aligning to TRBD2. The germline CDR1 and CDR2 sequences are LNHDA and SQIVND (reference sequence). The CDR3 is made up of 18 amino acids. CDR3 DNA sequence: TGTGCCCGTAGTATGGGGGCACTAGCGGGAGGCGACAACCACGCGCAGTACTTC. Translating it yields CARSMGALAGGDNHAQYF.

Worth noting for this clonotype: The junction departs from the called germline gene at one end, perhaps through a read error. CDR3 sequence: CASGENGGEAFF. Here the CDR3 DNA reads TGCGCCAGCGGTGAAAACGGGGGTGAAGCTTTCTTT. This chain connects TRBV10-1 to TRBJ1-1; TRBD1 is a possible D gene (5 bases). CDR3 length equals 12 residues. Germline V gene lookup returns CDR1 WNHNN and CDR2 SYGVQD (reference sequence).

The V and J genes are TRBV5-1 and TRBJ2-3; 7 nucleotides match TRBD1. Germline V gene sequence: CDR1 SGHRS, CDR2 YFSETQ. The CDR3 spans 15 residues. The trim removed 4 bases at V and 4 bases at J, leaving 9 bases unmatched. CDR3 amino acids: CASSPRWDSPDTQYF. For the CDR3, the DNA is TGCGCCAGCAGCCCCCGATGGGACAGTCCAGATACGCAGTATTTT.

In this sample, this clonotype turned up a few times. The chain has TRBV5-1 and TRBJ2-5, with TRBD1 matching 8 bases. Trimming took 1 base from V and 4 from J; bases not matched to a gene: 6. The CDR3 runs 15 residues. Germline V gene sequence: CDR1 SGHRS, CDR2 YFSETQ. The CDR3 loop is CASSLPDRGSETQYF. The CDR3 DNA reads TGCGCCAGCAGCTTGCCAGACAGGGGTTCAGAGACCCAGTACTTC.

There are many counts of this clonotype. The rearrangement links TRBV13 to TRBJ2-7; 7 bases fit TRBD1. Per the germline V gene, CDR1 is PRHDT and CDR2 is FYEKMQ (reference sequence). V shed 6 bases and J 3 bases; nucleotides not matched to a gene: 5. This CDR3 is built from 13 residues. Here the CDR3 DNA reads TGTGCCAGCAGTACGCGACAGGGCTACGAGCAGTACTTC. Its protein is CASSTRQGYEQYF. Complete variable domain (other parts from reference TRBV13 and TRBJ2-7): AAGVIQSPRHLIKEKRETATLKCYPIPRHDTVYWYQQGPGQDPQFLISFYEKMQSDKGSIPDRFSAQQFSDYHSELNMSSLELGDSALYFCASSTRQGYEQYFGPGTRLTVT.

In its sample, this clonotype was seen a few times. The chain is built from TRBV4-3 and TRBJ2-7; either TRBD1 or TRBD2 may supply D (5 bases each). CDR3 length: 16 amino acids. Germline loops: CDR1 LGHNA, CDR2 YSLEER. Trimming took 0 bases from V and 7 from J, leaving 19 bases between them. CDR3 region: CASSQDLGVGGNEQYF. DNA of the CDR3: TGCGCCAGCAGCCAAGACCTAGGGGTTGGAGGTAATGAGCAGTACTTC.

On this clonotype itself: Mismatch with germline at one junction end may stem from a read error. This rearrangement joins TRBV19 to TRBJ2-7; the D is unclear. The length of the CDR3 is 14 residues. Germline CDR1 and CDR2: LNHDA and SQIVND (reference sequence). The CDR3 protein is CSSGMYSTSYEQYF. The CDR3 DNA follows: TGTTCCAGTGGTATGTACAGTACCTCCTACGAGCAGTACTTC.

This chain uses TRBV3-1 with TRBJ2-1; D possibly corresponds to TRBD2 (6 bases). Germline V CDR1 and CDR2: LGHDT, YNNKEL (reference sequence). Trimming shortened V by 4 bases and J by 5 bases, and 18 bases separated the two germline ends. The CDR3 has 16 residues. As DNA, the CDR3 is TGTGCCAGCAGCCCCCGGGGGAGCGGGCCGAACAATGAGCAGTTCTTC. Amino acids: CASSPRGSGPNNEQFF.

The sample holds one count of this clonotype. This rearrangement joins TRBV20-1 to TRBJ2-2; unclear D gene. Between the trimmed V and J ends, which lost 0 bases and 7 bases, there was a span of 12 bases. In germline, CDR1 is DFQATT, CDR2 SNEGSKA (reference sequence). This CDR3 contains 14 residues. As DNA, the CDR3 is TGCAGTGCTAGAGATGACGCTAAAGGCGGGGAGCTGTTTTTT. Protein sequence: CSARDDAKGGELFF.

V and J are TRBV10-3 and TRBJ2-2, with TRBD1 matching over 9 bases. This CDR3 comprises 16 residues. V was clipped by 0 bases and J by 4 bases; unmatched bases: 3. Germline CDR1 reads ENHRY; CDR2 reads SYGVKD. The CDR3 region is CAISESPGQGTGELFF. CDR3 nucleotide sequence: TGTGCCATCAGTGAGTCTCCGGGACAGGGCACCGGGGAGCTGTTTTTT.

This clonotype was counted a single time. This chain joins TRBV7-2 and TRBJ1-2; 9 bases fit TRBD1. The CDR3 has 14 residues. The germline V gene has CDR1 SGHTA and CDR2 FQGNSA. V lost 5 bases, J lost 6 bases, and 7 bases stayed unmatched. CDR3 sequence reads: CASSPHRGPNGYTF. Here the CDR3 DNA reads TGTGCCAGCAGCCCCCACAGGGGGCCCAATGGCTACACCTTC. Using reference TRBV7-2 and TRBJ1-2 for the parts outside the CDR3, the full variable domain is GAGVSQSPSNKVTEKGKDVELRCDPISGHTALYWYRQSLGQGLEFLIYFQGNSAPDKSGLPSDRFSAERTGGSVSTLTIQRTQQEDSAVYLCASSPHRGPNGYTFGSGTRLTVV.

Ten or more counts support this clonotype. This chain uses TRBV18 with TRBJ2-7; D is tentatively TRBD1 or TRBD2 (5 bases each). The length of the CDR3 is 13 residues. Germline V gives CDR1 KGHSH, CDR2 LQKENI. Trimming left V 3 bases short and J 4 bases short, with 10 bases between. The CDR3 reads CASSPRDGYEQYF. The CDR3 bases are TGTGCCAGCTCACCCCGGGACGGTTACGAGCAGTACTTC.

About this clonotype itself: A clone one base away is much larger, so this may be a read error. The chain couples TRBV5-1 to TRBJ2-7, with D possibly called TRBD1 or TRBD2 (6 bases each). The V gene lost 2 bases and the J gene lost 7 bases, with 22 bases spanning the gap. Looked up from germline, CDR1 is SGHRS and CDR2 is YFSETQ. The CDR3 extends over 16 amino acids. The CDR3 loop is CASSFPAGGTDNEQYF. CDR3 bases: TGCGCCAGCAGCTTCCCCGCCGGGGGCACAGACAATGAGCAGTACTTC.

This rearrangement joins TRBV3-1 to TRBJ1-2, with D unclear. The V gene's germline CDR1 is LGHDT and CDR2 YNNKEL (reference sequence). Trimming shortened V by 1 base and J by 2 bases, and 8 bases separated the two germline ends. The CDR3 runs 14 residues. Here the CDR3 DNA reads TGTGCCAGCAGCCAAGTTATGGCGAACTATGGCTACACCTTC. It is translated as CASSQVMANYGYTF.

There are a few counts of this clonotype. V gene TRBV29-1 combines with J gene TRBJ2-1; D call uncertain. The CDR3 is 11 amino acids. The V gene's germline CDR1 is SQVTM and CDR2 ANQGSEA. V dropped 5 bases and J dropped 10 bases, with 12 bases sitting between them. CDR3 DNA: TGCAGCGTTTTCGCAGTAGAAGAGCAGTTCTTC. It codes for CSVFAVEEQFF.

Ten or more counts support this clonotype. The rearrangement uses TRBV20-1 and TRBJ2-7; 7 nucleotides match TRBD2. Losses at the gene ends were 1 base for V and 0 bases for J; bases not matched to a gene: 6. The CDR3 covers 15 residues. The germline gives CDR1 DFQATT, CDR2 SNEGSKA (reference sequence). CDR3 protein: CSARGRETSSYEQYF. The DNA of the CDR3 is TGCAGTGCTAGAGGGCGGGAGACTTCCTCCTACGAGCAGTACTTC.

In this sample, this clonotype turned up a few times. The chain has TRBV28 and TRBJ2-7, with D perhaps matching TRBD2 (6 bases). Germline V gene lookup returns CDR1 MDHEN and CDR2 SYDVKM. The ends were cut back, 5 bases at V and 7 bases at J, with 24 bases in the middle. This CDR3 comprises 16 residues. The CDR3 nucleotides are TGTGCCAGCAGTCCCCGGGCCTGGGTCACAGGAGGGGAGCAGTACTTC. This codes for CASSPRAWVTGGEQYF. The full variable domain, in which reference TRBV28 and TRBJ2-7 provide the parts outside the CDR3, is DVKVTQSSRYLVKRTGEKVFLECVQDMDHENMFWYRQDPGLGLRLIYFSYDVKMKEKGDIPEGYSVSREKKERFSLILESASTNQTSMYLCASSPRAWVTGGEQYFGPGTRLTVT.

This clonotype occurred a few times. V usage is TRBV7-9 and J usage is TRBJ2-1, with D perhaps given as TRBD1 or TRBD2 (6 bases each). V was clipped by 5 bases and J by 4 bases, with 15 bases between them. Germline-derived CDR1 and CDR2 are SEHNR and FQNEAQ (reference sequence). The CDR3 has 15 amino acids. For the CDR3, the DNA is TGTGCCAGCAGCCTGGGACGGGGGCAATACAATGAGCAGTTCTTC. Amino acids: CASSLGRGQYNEQFF.

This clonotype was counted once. DNA of the CDR3: TGTGCCAGCAGATTTACGGGGTACGAGCAGTACTTC. It encodes CASRFTGYEQYF. This chain uses TRBV5-5 with TRBJ2-4, with D possibly TRBD2 on 5 matching bases. The better agreement between TRBJ2-7 and the DNA end casts doubt on the J call. The CDR3 is 12 residues long. Germline CDR1 reads SGHKS; CDR2 reads YYEKEE (reference sequence).

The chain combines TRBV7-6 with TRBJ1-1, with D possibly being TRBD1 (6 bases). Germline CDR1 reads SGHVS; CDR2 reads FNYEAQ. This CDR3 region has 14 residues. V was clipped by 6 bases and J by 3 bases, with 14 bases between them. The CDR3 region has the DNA TGTGCCAGCAGTTCCCAGGGGCAGGACACTGAAGCTTTCTTT. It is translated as CASSSQGQDTEAFF.

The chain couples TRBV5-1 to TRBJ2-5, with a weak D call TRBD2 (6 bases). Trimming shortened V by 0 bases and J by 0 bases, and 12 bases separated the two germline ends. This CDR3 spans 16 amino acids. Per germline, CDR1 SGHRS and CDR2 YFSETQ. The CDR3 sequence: CASSLAGATYQETQYF. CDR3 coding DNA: TGCGCCAGCAGCTTGGCGGGAGCGACGTACCAAGAGACCCAGTACTTC.

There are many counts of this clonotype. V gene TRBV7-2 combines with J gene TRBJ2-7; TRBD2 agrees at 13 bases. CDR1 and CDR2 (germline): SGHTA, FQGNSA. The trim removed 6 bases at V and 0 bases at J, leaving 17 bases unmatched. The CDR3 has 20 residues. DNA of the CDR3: TGTGCCAGCAGTTCAACCCTCGCCGGGACTAGCGGGGTTAGCTCCTACGAGCAGTACTTC. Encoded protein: CASSSTLAGTSGVSSYEQYF. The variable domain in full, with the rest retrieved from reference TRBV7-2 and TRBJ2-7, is GAGVSQSPSNKVTEKGKDVELRCDPISGHTALYWYRQSLGQGLEFLIYFQGNSAPDKSGLPSDRFSAERTGGSVSTLTIQRTQQEDSAVYLCASSSTLAGTSGVSSYEQYFGPGTRLTVT.

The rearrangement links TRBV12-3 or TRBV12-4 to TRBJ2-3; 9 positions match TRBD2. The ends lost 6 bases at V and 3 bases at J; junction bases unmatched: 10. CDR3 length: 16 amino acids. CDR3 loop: CASRGFVSGGTDTQYF. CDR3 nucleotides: TGTGCCAGCAGGGGGTTCGTTAGCGGGGGAACAGATACGCAGTATTTT.